This T cell receptor (beta chain) is from a study of CD8 T cells in Susac syndrome. CD8+ and CD4+ T cells from blood underwent TCR beta sequencing. The multiple sclerosis controls comprised treatment-naive patients whose relapsing-remitting disease was stable or active. TEMRA cells were enriched by FACS, while CD8+ and CD4+ T cells were obtained through a negative isolation that was performed magnetically. Random-hexamer reverse transcription was applied to about 0.45 to 1 ug RNA. It was immunoSEQ multiplex PCR that amplified TCR beta CDR3 across 54 Vbeta and 13 Jbeta. TCRdb analysed the immunoSEQ multiplex PCR reads with MiXCR anew, one entry per CDR3 protein. The sample has some 140,000 distinct CDR3 sequences; around 86% are singletons. This TCR derives from a human donor with multiple sclerosis. The sample consisted of CD8+ T cells from PBMCs.

The DNA for the CDR3 is TGTGCCAGCAGTGAAGGGGGGTCTGAAGCTTTCTTT. Its protein is CASSEGGSEAFF. The rearrangement uses TRBV13 and TRBJ1-1; a weak D match, TRBD1 (6 bases). The CDR3 contains 12 residues. Trimming cost V 6 bases and J 6 bases, with 11 bases left between them. Germline V lookup: CDR1 PRHDT, CDR2 FYEKMQ (reference sequence).